The present T cell receptor (beta chain) was sequenced within a study of blood T cells in healthy people across ages. Caucasian, healthy and from Russia, the donors were aged between about 6 and 90. Findings and caveats of the study: Naive T cell percentage showed a strong correlation with the diversity of TCR beta.

A second PCR, run for about 7 to 11 cycles, used a sample-barcoded 5' primer plus a J-beta primer mix. Each cDNA molecule carried a tag from a template-switch adaptor that contained 12 random nucleotides. TCRdb independently ran MiXCR on the 5' RACE reads; one entry per CDR3 protein. The data show about 1,800,000 distinct CDR3 sequences, 28% seen once. This CDR3 is built from 13 residues. From germline, CDR1 is ENHRY and CDR2 SYGVKD. With V trimmed by 4 bases and J by 7 bases, 1 base remained unmatched. This clonotype was counted only a few times. Antigen specificity is unknown. The chain uses TRBV10-3 and TRBJ2-1; TRBD2 aligns across 10 bases. This receptor was obtained from a woman in her twenties or thirties in good health. The sample comprised blood. The CDR3 coding sequence is TGTGCCATCAGTGGAGCGGGAGGGAATGAGCAGTTCTTC. It yields the protein CAISGAGGNEQFF.